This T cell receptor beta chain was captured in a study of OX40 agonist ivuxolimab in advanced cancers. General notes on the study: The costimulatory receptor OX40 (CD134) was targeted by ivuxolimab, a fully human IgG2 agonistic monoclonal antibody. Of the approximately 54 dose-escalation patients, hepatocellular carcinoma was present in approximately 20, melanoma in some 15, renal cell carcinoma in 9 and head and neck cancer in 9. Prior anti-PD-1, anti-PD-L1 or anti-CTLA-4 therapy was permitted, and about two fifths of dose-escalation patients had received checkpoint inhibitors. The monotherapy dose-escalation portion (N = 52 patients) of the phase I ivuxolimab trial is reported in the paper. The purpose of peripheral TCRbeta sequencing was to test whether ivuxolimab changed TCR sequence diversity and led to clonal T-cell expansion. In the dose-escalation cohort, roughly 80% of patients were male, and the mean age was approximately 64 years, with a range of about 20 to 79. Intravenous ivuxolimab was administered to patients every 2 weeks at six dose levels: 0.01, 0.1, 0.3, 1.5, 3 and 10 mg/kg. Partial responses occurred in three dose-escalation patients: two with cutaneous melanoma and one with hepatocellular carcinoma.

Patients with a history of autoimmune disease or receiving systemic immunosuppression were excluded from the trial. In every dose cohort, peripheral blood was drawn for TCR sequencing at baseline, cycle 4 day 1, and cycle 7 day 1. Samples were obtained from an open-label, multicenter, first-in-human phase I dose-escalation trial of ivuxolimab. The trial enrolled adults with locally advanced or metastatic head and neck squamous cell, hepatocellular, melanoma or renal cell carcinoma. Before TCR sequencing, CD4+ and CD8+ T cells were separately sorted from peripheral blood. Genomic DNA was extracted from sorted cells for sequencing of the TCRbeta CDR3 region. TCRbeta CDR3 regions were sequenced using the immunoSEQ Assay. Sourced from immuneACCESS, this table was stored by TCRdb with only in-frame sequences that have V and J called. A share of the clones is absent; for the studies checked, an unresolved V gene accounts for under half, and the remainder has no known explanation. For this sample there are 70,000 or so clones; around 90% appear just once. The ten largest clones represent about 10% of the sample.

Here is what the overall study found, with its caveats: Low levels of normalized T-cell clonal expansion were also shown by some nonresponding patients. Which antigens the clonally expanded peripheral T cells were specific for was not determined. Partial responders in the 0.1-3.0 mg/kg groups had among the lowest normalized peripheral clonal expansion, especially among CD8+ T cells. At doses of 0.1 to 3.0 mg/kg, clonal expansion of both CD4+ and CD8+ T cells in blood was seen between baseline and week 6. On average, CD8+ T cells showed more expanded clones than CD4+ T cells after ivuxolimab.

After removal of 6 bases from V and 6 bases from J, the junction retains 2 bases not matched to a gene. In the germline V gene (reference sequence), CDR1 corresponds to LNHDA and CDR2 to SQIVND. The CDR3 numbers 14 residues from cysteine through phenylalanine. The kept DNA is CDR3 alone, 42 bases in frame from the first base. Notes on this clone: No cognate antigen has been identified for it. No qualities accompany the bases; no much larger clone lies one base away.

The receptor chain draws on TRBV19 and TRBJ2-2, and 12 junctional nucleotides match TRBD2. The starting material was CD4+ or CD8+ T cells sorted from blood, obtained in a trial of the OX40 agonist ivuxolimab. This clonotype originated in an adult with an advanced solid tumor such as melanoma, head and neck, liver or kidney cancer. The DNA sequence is TGTGCCAGTAGGACTAGCGGGAGCCCCGGGGAGCTGTTTTTT. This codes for CASRTSGSPGELFF.